The sequence of this TCR beta chain was determined in a study of blood T cell repertoires in COVID-19. Study-level background: Spain, Italy and the United States supplied samples that represented acute and convalescent COVID-19. The cDNA or gDNA used as material had been derived from T cells, B-cell-depleted T cells, or PBMCs.

Per the authors' pipeline: Amplifying reference gene primers gave estimates of nucleated cell counts. Assay: immunoSEQ multiplex PCR; the TCRdb copy retains only in-frame clones and omits some. The V and J calls and clone size are taken from that table; D and trimming were inferred from the DNA. The sample has around 190,000 clones; approximately 85% are singletons. With 5 bases removed from V and 6 bases from J, the gap between germline ends came to 11 bases. Germline-derived CDR1 and CDR2 are MNHNY and SVGAGI (reference sequence). The CDR3 is made up of 13 amino acids. The chain carries TRBV6-6 and TRBJ2-1; tentatively, D is TRBD2 (7 bases). The TCR was taken from a woman aged 60-75 years with acute or convalescent COVID-19. Source material: peripheral blood. The CDR3, as DNA: TGTGCCAGCAGTCGAGGGGGGGGCAATGAGCAGTTCTTC. It codes for CASSRGGGNEQFF.